The rows below give T cell receptor beta chains drawn from one sample of a study of T cell responses to AZD1222 COVID-19 vaccine. TCRdb keeps only in-frame clones here, not all; method: immunoSEQ multiplex PCR. In the table there are roughly 100,000 clones, around 82% of which are singletons. Sequenced here: peripheral blood, sampled on day 0 of AZD1222 vaccination. Source of these receptors: an adult in good health. CDR3s include the opening cysteine and the closing phenylalanine or tryptophan. The D gene is left open where the match is weak. A clone size is listed for some rows: how often the clone was seen (once, few, many), or a class if it is expanded.

TRBJ1-3 | TRBV28 | . | . | TGTGCCAGCAGTTCAACCGCGGGAGGGAAGCATGGAGGAAACACCATATATTTT | CASSSTAGGKHGGNTIYF
TRBJ2-1 | TRBV4-3 | . | . | TGCGCCAGCAGCCAAGAGAGGGGCAATGAGCAGTTCTTC | CASSQERGNEQFF
TRBJ1-3 | TRBV7-9 | . | . | TGTGCCAGCAGCTTAGCGGATAGCTCTGGAAACACCATATATTTT | CASSLADSSGNTIYF
TRBJ2-5 | TRBV18 | TRBD2 | . | TGTGCCAGCTCACCAGCGGGGGGCCGAGGAGGAGAGACCCAGTACTTC | CASSPAGGRGGETQYF
TRBJ2-4 | TRBV6-6 | . | . | TGTGCCAGCAGTTCCTCAGGGGACATTCAGTACTTC | CASSSSGDIQYF
TRBJ1-4 | TRBV7-2 | TRBD1 | . | TGTGCCAGCAGCTTAGGGACAGGGGGCGAAAAACTGTTTTTT | CASSLGTGGEKLFF
TRBJ1-2 | TRBV19 | . | . | TGTGCCAGTAGCCTAGGGGGAGGGGGCTACACCTTC | CASSLGGGGYTF
TRBJ1-1 | TRBV19 | . | . | TGTGCCAGTAGTATCGGTTCGGCAACCACTGAAGCTTTCTTT | CASSIGSATTEAFF
TRBJ2-1 | TRBV3-1/TRBV3-2 | . | . | TGTGCCAGCAGCCCCCAGCGTAGCTCCTACAATGAGCAGTTCTTC | CASSPQRSSYNEQFF
TRBJ1-2 | TRBV3-1/TRBV3-2 | TRBD1 | . | TGTGCCAGCACCGGGACAGGGGGTGGCTACACCTTC | CASTGTGGGYTF
TRBJ2-2 | TRBV7-2 | TRBD2 | few | TGTGCCAGCAGCACCCTTGGTCAGAGCGGGGCCCCGAACACCGGGGAGCTGTTTTTT | CASSTLGQSGAPNTGELFF
TRBJ1-5 | TRBV28 | . | . | TGTGCCAGCAGTTTTGTAGGGCAGATCAATCAGCCCCAGCATTTT | CASSFVGQINQPQHF
TRBJ2-5 | TRBV10-3 | . | once | TGTGCCATCAGTGAGTATCCATTTGCAGGGGAGGAAGAGACCCAGTACTTC | CAISEYPFAGEEETQYF
TRBJ1-2 | TRBV18 | . | . | TGTGCCAGCTCTCCCGAAGGAAGGGATGGCTACACCTTC | CASSPEGRDGYTF
TRBJ1-1 | TRBV14 | . | . | TGTGCCAGCAGCCAAGAGGTCGGGGTCTCTGAAGCTTTCTTT | CASSQEVGVSEAFF
TRBJ1-2 | TRBV5-1 | TRBD1 | once | TGCGCCAGCAGCTTGGCCGGAGGACAGGGTTTTGCTGGCTACACCTTC | CASSLAGGQGFAGYTF
TRBJ2-3 | TRBV3-1/TRBV3-2 | TRBD2 | few | TGTGCCAGCAGCCAAGAACTCCCGGGACTAGATTTCACAGATACGCAGTATTTT | CASSQELPGLDFTDTQYF
TRBJ1-6 | TRBV27 | . | . | TGTGCCAGCAGTTTAGGATTGACAGGCTCCTATAATTCACCCCTCCACTTT | CASSLGLTGSYNSPLHF
TRBJ1-5 | TRBV6-1 | . | . | TGTGCCAGCAGTGACGGGGACCAGCCCCAGCATTTT | CASSDGDQPQHF
TRBJ1-6 | TRBV5-1 | TRBD1 | . | TGCGCCAGCAGCCCCAGGACAGGGGGCGATTCACCCCTCCACTTT | CASSPRTGGDSPLHF
TRBJ2-2 | TRBV7-2 | . | . | TGTGCCAGCAGCTCCGGGACACCCGGGGAGCTGTTTTTT | CASSSGTPGELFF
TRBJ1-1 | TRBV4-3 | TRBD1 | . | TGCGCCAGCAGCCAAGCTACAGGGGGGACTGAAGCTTTCTTT | CASSQATGGTEAFF
TRBJ1-4 | TRBV15 | . | . | TGTGCCACCAGCCCACGGGGGGGCAGGGCTGATGAAAAACTGTTTTTT | CATSPRGGRADEKLFF
TRBJ2-7 | TRBV7-2 | . | . | TGTGCCAGCAGCTTAGTGGGGCATAACGAGCAGTACTTC | CASSLVGHNEQYF
TRBJ2-7 | TRBV13 | TRBD2 | . | TGTGCCAGCAGCCAAACCGGGACTAGCGGGAGGTACGAGCAGTACTTC | CASSQTGTSGRYEQYF
TRBJ2-1 | TRBV7-2 | TRBD2 | . | TGTGCCAGCAGGTTGACGTACGCCGGGACTAGCGGATACAATGAGCAGTTCTTC | CASRLTYAGTSGYNEQFF
TRBJ1-2 | TRBV7-8 | TRBD1 | . | TGTGCCAGCAGCTTAGACAGGGGCCGGGGCTATGGCTACACCTTC | CASSLDRGRGYGYTF
TRBJ1-1 | TRBV27 | TRBD1 | . | TGTGCCAGCAGCCCGGGACAGGGCGGCACTGAAGCTTTCTTT | CASSPGQGGTEAFF
TRBJ2-1 | TRBV11-3 | . | . | TGTGCCAGCAGCCACTCCTACAATGAGCAGTTCTTC | CASSHSYNEQFF
TRBJ2-3 | TRBV19 | TRBD1 | . | TGTGCCGGTAGTATTCCAGGGGGCGCAGATACGCAGTATTTT | CAGSIPGGADTQYF
TRBJ2-2 | TRBV5-4 | TRBD2 | . | TGTGCCAGCAGCTTGGCCGGGAGGGGGGCGAACACCGGGGAGCTGTTTTTT | CASSLAGRGANTGELFF
TRBJ2-7 | TRBV27 | TRBD2 | . | TGTGCCAGCTCTAGCGGGAGGATCGGCTACGAGCAGTACTTC | CASSSGRIGYEQYF